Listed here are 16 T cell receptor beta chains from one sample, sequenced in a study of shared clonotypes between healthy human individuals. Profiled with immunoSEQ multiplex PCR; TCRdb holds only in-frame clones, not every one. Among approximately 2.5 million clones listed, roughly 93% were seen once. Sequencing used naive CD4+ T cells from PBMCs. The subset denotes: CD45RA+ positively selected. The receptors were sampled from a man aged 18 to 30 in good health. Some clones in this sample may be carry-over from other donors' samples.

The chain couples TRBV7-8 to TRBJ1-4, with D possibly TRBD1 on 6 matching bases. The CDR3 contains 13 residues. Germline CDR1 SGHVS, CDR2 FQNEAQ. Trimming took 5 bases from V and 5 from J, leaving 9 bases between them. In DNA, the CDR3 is TGTGCCAGCAGCCCCGGACAGAATGAAAAACTGTTTTTT. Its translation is CASSPGQNEKLFF.

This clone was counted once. The CDR3 coding sequence is TGTGCCAGCAGTTACTCGAAACTAGCGCAAAAAGTTGAGCAGTTCTTC. The encoded protein is CASSYSKLAQKVEQFF. The V and J genes are TRBV6-6 and TRBJ2-1; the match to TRBD2 covers 7 bases. The CDR3 is made up of 16 amino acids. The V gene end was trimmed by 0 bases and the J gene end by 9 bases; junction bases not matched to a gene: 11. Germline V CDR1 and CDR2: MNHNY, SVGAGI (reference sequence).

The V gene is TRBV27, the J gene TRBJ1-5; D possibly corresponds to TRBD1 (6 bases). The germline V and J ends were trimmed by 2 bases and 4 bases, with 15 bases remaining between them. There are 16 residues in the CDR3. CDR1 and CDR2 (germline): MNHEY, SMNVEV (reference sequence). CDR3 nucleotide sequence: TGTGCCAGCAGTTTAAAGGGTCCGCAGGGGAATCAGCCCCAGCATTTT. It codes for CASSLKGPQGNQPQHF.

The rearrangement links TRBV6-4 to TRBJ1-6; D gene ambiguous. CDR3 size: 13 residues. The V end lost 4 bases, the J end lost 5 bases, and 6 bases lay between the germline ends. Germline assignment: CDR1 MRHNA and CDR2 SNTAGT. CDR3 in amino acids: CASSVGNNSPLHF. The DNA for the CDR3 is TGTGCCAGCAGTGTAGGGAATAATTCACCCCTCCACTTT.

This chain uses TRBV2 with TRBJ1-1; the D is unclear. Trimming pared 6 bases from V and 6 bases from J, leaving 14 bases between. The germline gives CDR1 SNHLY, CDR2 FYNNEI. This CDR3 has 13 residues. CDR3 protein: CASSDPSPAEAFF. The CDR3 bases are TGTGCCAGCAGCGACCCGTCTCCGGCTGAAGCTTTCTTT.

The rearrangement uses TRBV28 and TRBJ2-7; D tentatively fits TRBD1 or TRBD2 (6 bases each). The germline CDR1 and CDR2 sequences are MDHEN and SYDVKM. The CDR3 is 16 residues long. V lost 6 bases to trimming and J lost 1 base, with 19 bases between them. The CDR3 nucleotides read TGTGCCAGCAGCGTGGTCTGGGGGGCGGAGTCCTACGAGCAGTACTTC. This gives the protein CASSVVWGAESYEQYF.

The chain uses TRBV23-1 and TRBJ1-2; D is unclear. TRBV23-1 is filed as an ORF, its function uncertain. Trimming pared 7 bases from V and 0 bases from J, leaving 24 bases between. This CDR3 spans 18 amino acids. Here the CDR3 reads CASTTFMDSSTTNYGYTF. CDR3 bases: TGCGCCAGCACCACGTTTATGGACTCCAGTACTACTAACTATGGCTACACCTTC.

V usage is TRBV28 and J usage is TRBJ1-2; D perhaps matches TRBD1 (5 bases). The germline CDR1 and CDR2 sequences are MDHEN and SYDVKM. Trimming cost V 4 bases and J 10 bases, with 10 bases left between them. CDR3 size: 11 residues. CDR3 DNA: TGTGCCAGCAGTTCCAGGGTCTACTACACCTTC. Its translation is CASSSRVYYTF.

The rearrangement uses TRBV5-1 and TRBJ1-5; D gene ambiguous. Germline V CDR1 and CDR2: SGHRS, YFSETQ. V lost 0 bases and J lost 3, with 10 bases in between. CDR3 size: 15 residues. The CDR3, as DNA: TGCGCCAGCAGCTTGGGCGACATCCCCAATCAGCCCCAGCATTTT. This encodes CASSLGDIPNQPQHF.

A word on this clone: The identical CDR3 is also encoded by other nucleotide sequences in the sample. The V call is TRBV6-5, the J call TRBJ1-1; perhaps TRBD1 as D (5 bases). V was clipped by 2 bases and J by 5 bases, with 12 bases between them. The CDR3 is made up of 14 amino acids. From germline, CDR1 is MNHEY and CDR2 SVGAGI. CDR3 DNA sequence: TGTGCCAGCAGTTACGGCAGGGCGAGAACTGAAGCTTTCTTT. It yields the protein CASSYGRARTEAFF.

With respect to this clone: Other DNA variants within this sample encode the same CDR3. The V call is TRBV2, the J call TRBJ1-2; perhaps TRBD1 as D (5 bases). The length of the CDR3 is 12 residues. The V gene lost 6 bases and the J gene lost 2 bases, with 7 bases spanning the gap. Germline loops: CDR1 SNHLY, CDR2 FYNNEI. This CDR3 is CASSRQNYGYTF. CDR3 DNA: TGTGCCAGCAGCCGACAGAACTATGGCTACACCTTC.

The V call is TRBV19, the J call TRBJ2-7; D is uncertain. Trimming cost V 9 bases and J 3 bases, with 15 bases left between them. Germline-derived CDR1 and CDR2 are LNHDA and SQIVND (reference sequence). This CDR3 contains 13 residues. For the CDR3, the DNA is TGTGCCAGATCCGGGCCGGCCATCTACGAGCAGTACTTC. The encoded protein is CARSGPAIYEQYF.

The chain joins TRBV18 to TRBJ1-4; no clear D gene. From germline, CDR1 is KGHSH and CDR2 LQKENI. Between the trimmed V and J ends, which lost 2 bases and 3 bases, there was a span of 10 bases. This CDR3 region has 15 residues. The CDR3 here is CASSPMGAPNEKLFF. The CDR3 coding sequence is TGTGCCAGCTCACCAATGGGTGCACCTAATGAAAAACTGTTTTTT.

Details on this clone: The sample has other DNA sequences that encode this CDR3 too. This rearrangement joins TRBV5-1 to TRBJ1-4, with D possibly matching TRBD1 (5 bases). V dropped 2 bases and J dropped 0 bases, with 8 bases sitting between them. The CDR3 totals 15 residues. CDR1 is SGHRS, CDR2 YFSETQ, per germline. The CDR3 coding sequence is TGCGCCAGCAGCTTTTTGGGGGCAACTAATGAAAAACTGTTTTTT. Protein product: CASSFLGATNEKLFF.

The CDR3 coding sequence is TGCGCCAGCAGCTTTTCCCCTCCCGATACGCAGTATTTT. It codes for CASSFSPPDTQYF. V and J are TRBV5-1 and TRBJ2-3; D remains unclear. V was cut by 2 bases and J by 6 bases, with 10 bases left in between. Per germline, CDR1 SGHRS and CDR2 YFSETQ. CDR3 length: 13 residues. Full variable domain (missing parts from reference TRBV5-1 and TRBJ2-3): KAGVTQTPRYLIKTRGQQVTLSCSPISGHRSVSWYQQTPGQGLQFLFEYFSETQRNKGNFPGRFSGRQFSNSRSEMNVSTLELGDSALYLCASSFSPPDTQYFGPGTRLTVL.

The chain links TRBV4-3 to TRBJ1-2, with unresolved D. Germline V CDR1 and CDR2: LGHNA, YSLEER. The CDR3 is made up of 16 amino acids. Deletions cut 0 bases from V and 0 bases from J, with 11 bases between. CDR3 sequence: CASSQESPGPNYGYTF. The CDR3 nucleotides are TGCGCCAGCAGCCAAGAGTCTCCAGGTCCTAACTATGGCTACACCTTC.